This TCR beta chain was found in a study of T cells in Graves' hyperthyroidism and ophthalmopathy. From germline, CDR1 is DFQATT and CDR2 SNEGSKA (reference sequence). V gave up 5 bases and J gave up 0 bases, with 16 bases separating them. CDR3 length: 16 residues. Regions amplified from RNA transcripts were the TCR beta CDR3 regions. First-round RT-PCR targeting the TCR CDR3 was performed with the HTBI primer set. Via MiXCR, TCRdb re-called the multiplex PCR reads, giving one row per CDR3 protein. The data contain hundreds of thousands of distinct CDR3 sequences, 15% to 20% of them singletons. The receptor comes from a man in his forties or fifties with Graves' ophthalmopathy. V usage is TRBV20-1 and J usage is TRBJ1-4; a possible D gene is TRBD1 (5 bases). What was sequenced was blood. For the CDR3, the DNA is TGCAGTGCTCCTCAGGGAATGGGATCAACTAATGAAAAACTGTTTTTT. Its protein is CSAPQGMGSTNEKLFF.